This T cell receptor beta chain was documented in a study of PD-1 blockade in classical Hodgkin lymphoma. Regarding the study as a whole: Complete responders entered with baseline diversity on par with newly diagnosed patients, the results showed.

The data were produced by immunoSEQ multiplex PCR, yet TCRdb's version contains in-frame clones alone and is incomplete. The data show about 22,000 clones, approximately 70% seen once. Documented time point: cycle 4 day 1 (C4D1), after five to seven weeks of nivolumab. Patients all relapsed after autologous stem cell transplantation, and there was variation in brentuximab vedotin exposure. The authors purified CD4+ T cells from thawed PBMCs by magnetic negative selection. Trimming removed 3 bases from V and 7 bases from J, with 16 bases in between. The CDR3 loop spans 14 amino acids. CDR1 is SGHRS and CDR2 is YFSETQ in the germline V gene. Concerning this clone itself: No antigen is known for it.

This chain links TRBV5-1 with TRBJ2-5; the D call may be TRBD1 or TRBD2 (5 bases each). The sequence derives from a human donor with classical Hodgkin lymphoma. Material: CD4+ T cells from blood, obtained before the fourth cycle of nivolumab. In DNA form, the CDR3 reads TGCGCCAGCAGCTCGGGGACCAGCAGTGGGACCCAGTACTTC. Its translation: CASSSGTSSGTQYF.